The sequence of this TCR beta chain was determined in a study of cytomegalovirus exposure and HLA in healthy donors. After removal of 7 bases from V and 4 bases from J, the junction contained 20 bases not matched to a gene. The germline CDR1 and CDR2 sequences are SQVTM and ANQGSEA. This CDR3 has 18 residues. Researchers ran the PCR with 60 Vbeta and 13 Jbeta primers. Some clones are missing from TCRdb's copy, which holds only in-frame ones; the method was immunoSEQ multiplex PCR. Found here are roughly 78,000 clones, about 60% of them singletons; the top ten hold approximately 5.8%. Sequences were obtained from PBMCs. The chain uses TRBV29-1 and TRBJ2-3, with 10 nucleotides matching TRBD1. The clonotype originates from a young man in good health and CMV-seropositive. In DNA, the CDR3 is TGCAGCGGGACATTGATGACAGGGGGCCTGTCTGGTGCAGATACGCAGTATTTT. This sequence encodes CSGTLMTGGLSGADTQYF.